A selection of T cell receptor beta chains follows, all from one sample in a study of cytomegalovirus exposure and HLA in healthy donors. TCRdb's table, derived via immunoSEQ multiplex PCR, lists solely in-frame clones and lacks some. The data show about 360,000 clones, approximately 90% seen once. The sample comprised PBMCs. The source is a woman in her late teens or twenties in good health and CMV-seronegative. Both conserved end residues are part of each CDR3.

V: TRBV4-1; J: TRBJ1-2; CDR3: CASSQDGDRANYGYTF
V: TRBV6-1; J: TRBJ1-5; CDR3: CASRDRADEPQHF
V: TRBV15; J: TRBJ2-7; CDR3: CATSRRTGDVHEQYF
V: TRBV30; J: TRBJ2-7; CDR3: CAWSENYEQYF
V: TRBV6-1; J: TRBJ1-3; CDR3: CASSENQVAGNTIYF
V: TRBV14; J: TRBJ2-1; CDR3: CASSHRQYNEQFF
V: TRBV4-1; J: TRBJ2-7; CDR3: CASSQDPGRTSGSYEQYF
V: TRBV6-1; J: TRBJ1-5; CDR3: CASSELGGSNQPQHF
V: TRBV5-5; J: TRBJ2-7; CDR3: CASSLAGGTGIYEQYF
V: TRBV7-2; J: TRBJ2-7; CDR3: CASSLHSPYEQYF
V: TRBV27; J: TRBJ2-2; CDR3: CASSLRGIPTGELFF
V: TRBV4-2; J: TRBJ2-3; CDR3: CASSQEGGADTQYF
V: TRBV15; J: TRBJ2-7; CDR3: CATSRDPSGNEQYF
V: TRBV7-9; J: TRBJ2-7; CDR3: CASSLMGQGWQDEQYF
V: TRBV29-1; J: TRBJ2-7; CDR3: CSVESPSTSGRNFYEQYF
V: TRBV28; J: TRBJ2-7; CDR3: CASSRGQTRYEQYF
V: TRBV11-2; J: TRBJ2-5; CDR3: CASSLDRRGERSSTQYF
V: TRBV6-1; J: TRBJ2-7; CDR3: CANGVGIEQYF
V: TRBV28; J: TRBJ2-5; CDR3: CASSDRVVGETQYF
V: TRBV28; J: TRBJ2-6; CDR3: CASSLDRGYSGANVLTF
V: TRBV4-2; J: TRBJ2-7; CDR3: CAHPRYYEQYF
V: TRBV9; J: TRBJ2-5; CDR3: CASSPGGGGETQYF
V: TRBV9; J: TRBJ2-2; CDR3: CASSFLRGELFF
V: TRBV5-4; J: TRBJ1-1; CDR3: CASSSRGQGAFF
V: TRBV6-1; J: TRBJ2-3; CDR3: CASRRGRRTDTQYF
V: TRBV27; J: TRBJ2-5; CDR3: CASSYASGPQETQYF
V: TRBV27; J: TRBJ1-2; CDR3: CASSLDRGGVGYTF
V: TRBV6-5; J: TRBJ2-1; CDR3: CASSYAGHNEQFF
V: TRBV27; J: TRBJ2-1; CDR3: CASSLGLAGGEQFF
V: TRBV30; J: TRBJ2-7; CDR3: CAWSDGVSQEQYF
V: TRBV30; J: TRBJ2-7; CDR3: CAWSVGTGAYEQYF
V: TRBV9; J: TRBJ1-1; CDR3: CASSVRGTGTEAFF
V: TRBV5-1; J: TRBJ2-2; CDR3: CASSLDPTGQGGTGELFF
V: TRBV11-2; J: TRBJ2-3; CDR3: CASSLRPRTTAATTDTQYF
V: TRBV10-3; J: TRBJ2-1; CDR3: CAISEALAGNNEQFF
V: TRBV6-5; J: TRBJ2-2; CDR3: CASSYAFLAGGELFF
V: TRBV9; J: TRBJ1-5; CDR3: CASSVGTGGNQPQHF
V: TRBV7-9; J: TRBJ2-7; CDR3: CASSPPASGGRWNEQYF
V: TRBV5-1; J: TRBJ2-2; CDR3: CASSGLAGVTGELFF
V: TRBV7-9; J: TRBJ1-5; CDR3: CASSLDRSNQPQHF
V: TRBV18; J: TRBJ1-4; CDR3: CASSPQQGEANEKLFF
V: TRBV5-1; J: TRBJ1-2; CDR3: CASSLGSGGYGYTF
V: TRBV6-5; J: TRBJ1-1; CDR3: CASSRRDREAFF
V: TRBV5-1; J: TRBJ2-7; CDR3: CASSSRQYEQYF
V: TRBV7-9; J: TRBJ1-2; CDR3: CASRETGDGGYTF
V: TRBV6-1; J: TRBJ2-7; CDR3: CASSDYVEQYF
V: TRBV27; J: TRBJ2-2; CDR3: CASRTVPGELFF
V: TRBV6-1; J: TRBJ1-1; CDR3: CASSTGLDTEAFF
V: TRBV30; J: TRBJ2-7; CDR3: CAWSVRGLGSYEQYF